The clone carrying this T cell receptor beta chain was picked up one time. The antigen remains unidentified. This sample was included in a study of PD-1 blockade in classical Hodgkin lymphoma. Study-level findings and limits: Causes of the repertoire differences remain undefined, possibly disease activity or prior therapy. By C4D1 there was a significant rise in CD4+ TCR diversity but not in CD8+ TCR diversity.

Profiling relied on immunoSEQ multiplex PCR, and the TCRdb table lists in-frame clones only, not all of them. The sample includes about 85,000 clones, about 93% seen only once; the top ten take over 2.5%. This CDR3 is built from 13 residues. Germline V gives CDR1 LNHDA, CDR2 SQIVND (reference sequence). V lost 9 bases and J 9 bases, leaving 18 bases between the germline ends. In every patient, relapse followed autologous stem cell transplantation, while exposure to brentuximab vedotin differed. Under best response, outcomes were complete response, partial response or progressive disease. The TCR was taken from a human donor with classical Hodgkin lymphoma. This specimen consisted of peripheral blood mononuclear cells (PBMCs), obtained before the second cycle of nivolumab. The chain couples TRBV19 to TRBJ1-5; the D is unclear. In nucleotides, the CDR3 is TGTGCCAGCACCCCGACCTCCGTGGGGCCCCAGCATTTT. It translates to CASTPTSVGPQHF.